The 18 T cell receptor beta chains given below trace back to one sample, sequenced in a study of neoadjuvant nivolumab and ipilimumab in lung cancer. The method was immunoSEQ multiplex PCR; TCRdb's version includes in-frame clones alone and lacks a portion of them. Among 7,500 to 9,000 clones listed, 84% were seen once. The sequencing here drew on tumor tissue, taken after neoadjuvant nivolumab, alone or with ipilimumab, at or shortly before surgery. Source of these receptors: an adult with non-small cell lung cancer.

The genes are TRBV6-5 and TRBJ1-5, with a weak D call TRBD1 (5 bases). The germline CDR1 and CDR2 sequences are MNHEY and SVGAGI. V shed 5 bases and J shed 5 bases, with 10 bases lying between them. This CDR3 is 13 amino acids long. The chain's CDR3 is CASSRQIDQPQHF. The CDR3 DNA reads TGTGCCAGCAGTCGACAGATCGATCAGCCCCAGCATTTT.

This chain links TRBV10-3 with TRBJ1-1, with TRBD1 matching 7 bases. This CDR3 is built from 14 residues. V shed 4 bases and J 4 bases; nucleotides not matched to a gene: 6. CDR1 and CDR2 from the germline V gene are ENHRY and SYGVKD. This chain's CDR3 is CAISGNTGVTEAFF. CDR3 DNA sequence: TGTGCCATCAGTGGGAATACAGGGGTCACTGAAGCTTTCTTT.

The CDR3, as DNA: TGTGCCAGTAGTCTTTACTTGAGCTCCTACAATGAGCAGTTCTTC. Its protein is CASSLYLSSYNEQFF. The gene calls are TRBV19 and TRBJ2-1; D is unclear. V lost 5 bases, J lost 0 bases, and 11 bases lay in between. Germline V gene data show CDR1 as LNHDA and CDR2 as SQIVND (reference sequence). CDR3 size: 15 residues.

J is TRBJ1-2 and V is TRBV2; the D gene is possibly TRBD1 (5 bases). The V and J ends lost 2 bases and 8 bases respectively, with 12 bases between them. The CDR3 runs to 13 residues. The V gene's germline CDR1 is SNHLY and CDR2 FYNNEI. The CDR3 coding sequence is TGTGCCAGCAGTGAAAGGGGAGCGGAGGGCTACACCTTC. Its protein is CASSERGAEGYTF. Full variable domain (rest looked up from reference TRBV2 and TRBJ1-2): EPEVTQTPSHQVTQMGQEVILRCVPISNHLYFYWYRQILGQKVEFLVSFYNNEISEKSEIFDDQFSVERPDGSNFTLKIRSTKLEDSAMYFCASSERGAEGYTFGSGTRLTVV.

CDR3 sequence (DNA): TGTGCCAGCAGCCAAAGGGGAGAGTACCAAGAGACCCAGTACTTC. It codes for CASSQRGEYQETQYF. The chain employs TRBV14 and TRBJ2-5; either TRBD1 or TRBD2 may fit D (5 bases each). The CDR3 consists of 15 residues. Germline V gene data show CDR1 as SGHDN and CDR2 as FVKESK. The V gene lost 2 bases and the J gene lost 0 bases, with 10 bases spanning the gap.

The sample holds a few counts of this clone. This sequence joins TRBV6-5 and TRBJ2-1; TRBD2 agrees at 9 bases. The CDR3 is made up of 13 amino acids. The V and J ends lost 5 bases and 7 bases, in that order; junction bases with no gene match: 3. Germline lookup yields CDR1 MNHEY and CDR2 SVGAGI. The CDR3 spells CASSLLAGNEQFF. CDR3 bases: TGTGCCAGCAGTCTTCTAGCGGGAAATGAGCAGTTCTTC.

The chain uses TRBV18 and TRBJ2-3, with 7 bases aligning to TRBD2. The CDR3 length is 14 residues. Looked up from germline, CDR1 is KGHSH and CDR2 is LQKENI. With V trimmed by 4 bases and J by 2 bases, 3 bases remained unmatched. The CDR3 DNA reads TGTGCCAGCTCACGGGGGGGTTCCACAGATACGCAGTATTTT. Its protein is CASSRGGSTDTQYF.

J is TRBJ2-1 and V is TRBV10-1; TRBD1 might be the D (5 bases). This CDR3 spans 13 amino acids. Trimming took 3 bases from V and 9 from J, leaving 12 bases between them. Germline loops: CDR1 WNHNN, CDR2 SYGVQD (reference sequence). The DNA for the CDR3 is TGCGCCAGCAGTGACCCGCCAGGGATTGAGCAGTTCTTC. Amino acid sequence: CASSDPPGIEQFF.

This clone was recorded once. V and J are TRBV5-5 and TRBJ1-2, with D possibly matching TRBD1 (5 bases). The V and J ends lost 7 bases and 4 bases respectively, with 11 bases between them. Germline CDR1 reads SGHKS; CDR2 reads YYEKEE (reference sequence). CDR3 length: 12 amino acids. CDR3 sequence reads: CASGTDSYGYTF. The DNA of the CDR3 is TGTGCCAGCGGGACGGACTCCTATGGCTACACCTTC.

This rearrangement joins TRBV11-1 to TRBJ2-3; D is unclear. The germline V gene has CDR1 SGHAT and CDR2 FQDESV (reference sequence). V was shortened by 6 bases and J by 2 bases, with 3 bases between the two germline ends. The CDR3 length is 11 residues. CDR3 sequence (DNA): TGTGCCAGCAGTCTCACAGATACGCAGTATTTT. This translates into CASSLTDTQYF.

The rearrangement links TRBV13 to TRBJ1-6, with 7 bases lining up with TRBD1. The CDR3 has 14 residues. Germline CDR1 PRHDT, CDR2 FYEKMQ (reference sequence). J gave up 10 bases and V 1 base, and 4 bases lay outside the gene matches. CDR3 protein: CASSLERGPSPLHF. Written as DNA, the CDR3 is TGTGCCAGCAGCTTAGAGAGGGGGCCCTCACCCCTCCACTTT.

This chain's CDR3 is CASSGLNRVYEQFF. The CDR3 nucleotides are TGTGCCAGCAGTGGATTAAACAGGGTGTATGAGCAGTTCTTC. The gene calls are TRBV6-5 and TRBJ2-1, with D possibly matching TRBD1 (6 bases). CDR3 size: 14 residues. V lost 5 bases and J 8 bases, leaving 16 bases between the germline ends. Germline CDR1 reads MNHEY; CDR2 reads SVGAGI.

The CDR3 region has the DNA TGTGCCAGCAGTTACGACTGGAACACTGAAGCTTTCTTT. This gives the protein CASSYDWNTEAFF. J is TRBJ1-1 and V is TRBV6-5; D is undetermined. The CDR3 sequence is 13 residues long. Germline-derived CDR1 and CDR2 are MNHEY and SVGAGI. Deletions cut 2 bases from V and 1 base from J, with 5 bases between.

The chain joins TRBV30 to TRBJ2-2; possible D gene TRBD2, 7 bases. The V end lost 7 bases, the J end lost 6 bases, and 12 bases lay between the germline ends. The germline gives CDR1 GTSNPN, CDR2 SVGIG (reference sequence). The CDR3 sequence is 12 residues long. In nucleotides, the CDR3 is TGTGCCTCCACAGGGAGGGCCGGGGAGCTGTTTTTT. Encoded protein: CASTGRAGELFF.

This sequence joins TRBV30 and TRBJ2-5, with D hard to call. The V gene lost 2 bases and the J gene lost 2 bases, with 15 bases spanning the gap. Germline CDR1 and CDR2: GTSNPN and SVGIG (reference sequence). CDR3 length equals 15 residues. Here the CDR3 reads CAWSRLWAEQETQYF. Written as DNA, the CDR3 is TGTGCCTGGAGTAGGCTCTGGGCAGAGCAAGAGACCCAGTACTTC.

The chain joins TRBV7-8 to TRBJ2-1; D is possibly TRBD1 or TRBD2 (5 bases each). The V gene lost 3 bases and the J gene lost 12 bases, with 15 bases spanning the gap. Germline V gene lookup returns CDR1 SGHVS and CDR2 FQNEAQ. The length of the CDR3 is 13 residues. The chain's CDR3 is CASSLIGTSGQFF. CDR3 nucleotides: TGTGCCAGCAGCTTGATAGGGACCTCGGGGCAGTTCTTC.

Regarding this clone: Other DNA sequences in the sample encode the same CDR3. V gene TRBV10-2 combines with J gene TRBJ1-5; 7 nucleotides align to TRBD1. The length of the CDR3 is 13 residues. Germline CDR1 and CDR2: WSHSY and SAAADI. V gave up 8 bases and J gave up 2 bases; unmatched junction bases: 3. The CDR3 loop is CASSGQGNQPQHF. CDR3 DNA sequence: TGCGCCAGCTCAGGACAGGGCAATCAGCCCCAGCATTTT.

The rearrangement links TRBV7-5 to TRBJ2-6; the table names TRBD1, a call not compared with the DNA. TRBV7-5 is given as a pseudogene. This CDR3 has 18 amino acids. The CDR3 bases are TGTGCCAGAAGCTCCCGGGACAACCTGTTCTCTGGGGCCAACGTCCTGACTTTC. Its translation is CARSSRDNLFSGANVLTF.